The entry that follows covers one T cell receptor (beta chain) sequence. Antigen: not known. The CDR3 runs 15 residues. Germline V gene data show CDR1 as SGHRS and CDR2 as YFSETQ. The data originate from a study of CXCR3-negative and CXCR3-positive naive CD8 T cells. UMI-tagged TRB cDNA libraries were built via 5' RACE. After re-calling the 5' RACE reads, TCRdb lists one entry per CDR3 protein, DNA absent. The repertoire table contains roughly 80,000 distinct CDR3 sequences. Notes on the study in general: Naive cells, whether CXCR3-negative or CXCR3-positive, had similar TRBV-TRBJ usage, while memory cells differed. In both naive subsets diversity was comparably high, whereas memory CD8+ cells showed much lower diversity. TRB CDR3s of CXCR3-positive naive cells were more hydrophobic than those of CXCR3-negative naive cells.

Sorting was done in triplicate for each CD8+ T cell subset (about 330,000 cells each). Cells classed as naive CD8+ T cells were CD45RO-CCR7+CD27+CD95-. Sequenced material: naive CXCR3+ CD8+ T cells from blood. As to subset: CD45RO-CCR7+CD27+CD95- naive CD8+ T cells expressing CXCR3 (TNR3+). The J gene is TRBJ2-2, the V gene TRBV5-1; TCRdb indicates TRBD2, and absent DNA this call remains unverified. The origin of this receptor is a human donor in good health. Some clones in this sample may be carry-over from other donors' samples. CDR3: CASKFRATNTGELFF.